This TCR beta chain stems from a study of blood T cell repertoires in COVID-19. Study context: The United States, Italy and Spain supplied acute and convalescent COVID-19 samples. T cells, B-cell-depleted T cells, or PBMCs provided the cDNA or gDNA that served as material.

Original processing notes: Amplification of reference gene primers was used by the study to estimate nucleated cell counts. The repertoire was sequenced with immunoSEQ multiplex PCR; TCRdb's copy has only in-frame clones and lacks some. D and trimming come from the DNA, and the V and J calls and clone size come from that table. The sample holds about 200,000 clones, around four fifths seen once. The CDR3 has 12 residues. Trimming shortened V by 2 bases and J by 4 bases, and 6 bases separated the two germline ends. Germline values: CDR1 SNHLY, CDR2 FYNNEI. The rearrangement links TRBV2 to TRBJ2-7; D might be TRBD1 (6 bases). This clonotype was sampled from a woman in her 70s with active or convalescent COVID-19. The source material was peripheral blood. The CDR3 reads CASSEQGYEQYF. In nucleotides, the CDR3 is TGTGCCAGCAGTGAACAGGGGTACGAGCAGTACTTC.